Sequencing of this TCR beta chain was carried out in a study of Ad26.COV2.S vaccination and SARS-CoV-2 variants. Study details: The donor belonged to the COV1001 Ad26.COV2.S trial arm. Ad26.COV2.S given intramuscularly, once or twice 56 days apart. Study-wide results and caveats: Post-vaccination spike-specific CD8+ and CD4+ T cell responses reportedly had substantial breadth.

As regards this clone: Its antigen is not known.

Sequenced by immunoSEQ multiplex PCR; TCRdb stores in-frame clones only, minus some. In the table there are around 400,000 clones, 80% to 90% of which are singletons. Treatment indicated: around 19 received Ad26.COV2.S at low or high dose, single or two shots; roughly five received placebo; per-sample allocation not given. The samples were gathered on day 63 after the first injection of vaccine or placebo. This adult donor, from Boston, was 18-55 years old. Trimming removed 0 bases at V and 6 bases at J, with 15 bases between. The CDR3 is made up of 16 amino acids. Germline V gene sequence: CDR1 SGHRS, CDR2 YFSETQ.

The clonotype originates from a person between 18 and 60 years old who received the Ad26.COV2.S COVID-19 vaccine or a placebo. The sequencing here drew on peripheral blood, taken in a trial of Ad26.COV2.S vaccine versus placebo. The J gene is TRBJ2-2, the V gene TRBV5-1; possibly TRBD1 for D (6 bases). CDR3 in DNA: TGCGCCAGCAGCTTGGGTCCGGCACAGGGAGCCGGGGAGCTGTTTTTT. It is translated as CASSLGPAQGAGELFF.